These 5 T cell receptor beta chains came from one sample sequenced in a study of blood T cell repertoires in COVID-19. TCRdb keeps only in-frame clones here, not all; method: immunoSEQ multiplex PCR. The sample contains about 190,000 clones, roughly 80% of which appear only once. Sequencing input: peripheral blood. These TCRs come from a man aged 45-65 years who had recovered from COVID-19.

A few counts support this clone. The gene calls are TRBV9 and TRBJ2-3, with 9 bases matching TRBD2. V was pared by 0 bases and J by 5 bases, with 4 bases of the junction left unmatched. Germline V gives CDR1 SGDLS, CDR2 YYNGEE. The CDR3 consists of 15 residues. The CDR3 spells CASSVVGGRGDTQYF. CDR3 sequence (DNA): TGTGCCAGCAGCGTAGTAGGCGGGAGGGGAGATACGCAGTATTTT.

There are a few counts of this clone. The V and J genes are TRBV7-3 and TRBJ1-2, with unresolved D. Trimming pared 4 bases from V and 6 bases from J, leaving 15 bases between. From germline, CDR1 is SGHTA and CDR2 FQGTGA. The CDR3 loop spans 14 amino acids. CDR3 residues: CASSSGDQGNGYTF. The CDR3 nucleotides read TGTGCCAGCAGCTCGGGAGATCAAGGGAATGGCTACACCTTC.

This sequence joins TRBV3-1 (or the pseudogene TRBV3-2) and TRBJ2-5; tentative D call: TRBD2 (6 bases). Germline CDR1 and CDR2: LGHDT and YNNKEL (reference sequence). V lost 0 bases, J lost 5 bases, and 19 bases lay in between. This CDR3 has 17 residues. The DNA of the CDR3 is TGTGCCAGCAGCCAAGAGCGCCAGGCGGGGCTTTGGGAGACCCAGTACTTC. Amino acid sequence: CASSQERQAGLWETQYF.

The rearrangement joins TRBV30 to TRBJ2-1; D uncertain. Trimming removed 2 bases from V and 8 bases from J, with 7 bases in between. This CDR3 region has 11 residues. CDR1 and CDR2 (germline): GTSNPN, SVGIG (reference sequence). The CDR3: CAWSYFDEQFF. The CDR3 DNA sequence: TGTGCCTGGAGTTATTTCGATGAGCAGTTCTTC. Full variable domain (missing parts from reference TRBV30 and TRBJ2-1): SQTIHQWPATLVQPVGSPLSLECTVEGTSNPNLYWYRQAAGRGLQLLFYSVGIGQISSEVPQNLSASRPQDRQFILSSKKLLLSDSGFYLCAWSYFDEQFFGPGTRLTVL.

The V and J genes are TRBV11-3 and TRBJ2-3, with 7 bases fitting TRBD2. The CDR3 has 16 residues. Per germline, CDR1 SGHNT and CDR2 YENEEA. Unmatched junction bases numbered 7, after V lost 0 bases and J lost 4 bases. The CDR3 loop reads CASSLDGAGVADTQYF. Written as DNA, the CDR3 is TGTGCCAGCAGCTTAGATGGGGCGGGAGTTGCAGATACGCAGTATTTT.